This T cell receptor beta chain was sequenced during a study of blood T cell repertoires in COVID-19. Study information: Samples of COVID-19 (acute and convalescent) were obtained from the United States, Italy and Spain.

Germline lookup yields CDR1 LGHNA and CDR2 YNFKEQ. J gave up 8 bases and V 0 bases, and 9 bases lay outside the gene matches. The CDR3 runs 15 residues. Per the original methods: Amplifying reference gene primers gave estimates of nucleated cell counts. Generated by immunoSEQ multiplex PCR, the TCRdb table keeps only in-frame clones and is missing some. V and J calls and clone size come straight from that table; D and trimming were deduced from the DNA. The sample consists of around 300,000 clones, approximately 87% of them appearing once. The clonotype was recovered from a woman aged 25 to 39 with COVID-19, enrolled during active disease. What was sequenced was peripheral blood. The chain is built from TRBV4-2 and TRBJ1-2; 7 bases line up with TRBD1. CDR3 protein: CASSQDMSTGEGYTF. Written as DNA, the CDR3 is TGTGCCAGCAGCCAAGATATGAGTACAGGGGAAGGCTACACCTTC.